Sequencing of this T cell receptor beta chain was carried out in a study of regulatory T cells. Findings and caveats of the study: Hydrophobic residues at CDR3 positions 6 and 7 were enriched in conventional CD4+ T cells of CD3G-deficient patients. Regulatory T cells showed the strongest V-J pair restriction and V/J gene skewing among patient repertoires.

Primers: 52 TRBV forward and 13 TRBJ reverse. The repertoire was sequenced with immunoSEQ multiplex PCR; TCRdb's copy has only in-frame clones and lacks some. The sample has under 35,000 clones; nearly 95% are singletons. In the case of this clone: What it recognizes is unknown.

A couple of CD3G-deficient patients had more severe autoimmunity; all had some. Regulatory (CD25-high CD127-low) and conventional (CD25-low CD127-high) CD4+ T cells were sorted separately. Germline V gives CDR1 MDHEN, CDR2 SYDVKM. V shed 7 bases, J shed 4 bases, and the junction held 7 bases outside the gene matches. The CDR3 contains 15 residues. This receptor was identified in a child aged 2-15 years with CD3G deficiency. This sequence joins TRBV28 and TRBJ2-1; TRBD2 aligns across 10 bases. Sample: conventional CD4+ T cells sorted from blood. CDR3 in DNA: TGTGCCAGCACATCTAGCGGGAGCCGATACAATGAGCAGTTCTTC. Protein sequence: CASTSSGSRYNEQFF.